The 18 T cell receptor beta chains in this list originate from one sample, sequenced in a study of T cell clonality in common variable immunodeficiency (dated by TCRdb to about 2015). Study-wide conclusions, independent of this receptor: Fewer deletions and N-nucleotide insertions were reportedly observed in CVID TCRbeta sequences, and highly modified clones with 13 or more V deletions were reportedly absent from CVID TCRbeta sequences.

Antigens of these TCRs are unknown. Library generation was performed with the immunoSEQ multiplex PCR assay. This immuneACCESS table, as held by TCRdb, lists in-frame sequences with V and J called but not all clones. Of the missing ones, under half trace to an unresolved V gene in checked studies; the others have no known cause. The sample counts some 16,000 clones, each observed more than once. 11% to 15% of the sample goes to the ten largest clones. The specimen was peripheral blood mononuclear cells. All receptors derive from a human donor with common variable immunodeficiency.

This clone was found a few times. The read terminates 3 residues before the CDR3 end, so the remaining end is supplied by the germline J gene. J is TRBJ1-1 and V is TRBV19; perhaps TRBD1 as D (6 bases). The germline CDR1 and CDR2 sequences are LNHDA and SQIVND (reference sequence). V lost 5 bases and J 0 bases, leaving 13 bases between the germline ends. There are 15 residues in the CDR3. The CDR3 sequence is CASSLRTEMNTEAFF. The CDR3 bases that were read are TGTGCCAGTAGTCTTAGGACAGAAATGAACACTGAA. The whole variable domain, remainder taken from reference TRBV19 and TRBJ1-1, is DGGITQSPKYLFRKEGQNVTLSCEQNLNHDAMYWYRQDPGQGLRLIYYSQIVNDFQKGDIAEGYSVSREKKESFPLTVTSAQKNPTAFYLCASSLRTEMNTEAFFGQGTRLTVV.

The CDR3 sequence: CASSPDNRYGYTF. CDR3 bases read: TGTGCCAGCAGCCCCGACAACAGATATGGC. The chain employs TRBV7-9 and TRBJ1-2, with D unresolved. The DNA ends 3 residues before the CDR3 does, and the rest of the CDR3 is filled in from the germline J gene. Germline values: CDR1 SEHNR, CDR2 FQNEAQ (reference sequence). V was clipped by 5 bases and J by 5 bases, with 12 bases between them. The CDR3 covers 13 residues.

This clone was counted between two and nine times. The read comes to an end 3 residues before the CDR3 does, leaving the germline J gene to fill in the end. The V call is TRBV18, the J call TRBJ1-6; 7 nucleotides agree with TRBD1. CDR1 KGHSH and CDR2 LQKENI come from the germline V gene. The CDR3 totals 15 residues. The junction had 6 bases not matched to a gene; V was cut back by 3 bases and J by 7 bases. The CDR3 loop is CASSPIQGINSPLHF. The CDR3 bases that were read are TGTGCCAGCTCACCTATACAGGGGATCAATTCACCC.

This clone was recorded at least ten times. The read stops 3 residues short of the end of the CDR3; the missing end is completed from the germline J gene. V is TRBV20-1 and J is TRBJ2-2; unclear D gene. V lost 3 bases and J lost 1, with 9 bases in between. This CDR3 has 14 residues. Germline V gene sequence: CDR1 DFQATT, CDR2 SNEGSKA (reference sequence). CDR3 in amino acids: CSARRLENTGELFF. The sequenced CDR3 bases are TGCAGTGCTAGGCGTCTAGAGAACACCGGGGAG.

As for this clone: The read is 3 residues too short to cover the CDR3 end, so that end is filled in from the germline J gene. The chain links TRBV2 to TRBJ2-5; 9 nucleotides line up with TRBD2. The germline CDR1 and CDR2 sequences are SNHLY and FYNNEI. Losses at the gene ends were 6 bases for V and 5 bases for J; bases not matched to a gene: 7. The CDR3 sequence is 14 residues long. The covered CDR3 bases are TGTGCCAGCAGCCCGGGACTAGCAGGGGAGACC. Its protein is CASSPGLAGET. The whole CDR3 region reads CASSPGLAGETQYF.

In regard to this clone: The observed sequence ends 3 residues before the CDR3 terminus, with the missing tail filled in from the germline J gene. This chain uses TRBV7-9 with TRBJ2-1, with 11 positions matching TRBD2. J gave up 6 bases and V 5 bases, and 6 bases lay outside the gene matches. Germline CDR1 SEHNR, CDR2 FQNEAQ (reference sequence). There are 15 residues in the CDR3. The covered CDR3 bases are TGTGCCAGCAGCATTAGCGGGGGGGCCGTCAATGAG. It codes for CASSISGGAVNE. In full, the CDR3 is CASSISGGAVNEQFF.

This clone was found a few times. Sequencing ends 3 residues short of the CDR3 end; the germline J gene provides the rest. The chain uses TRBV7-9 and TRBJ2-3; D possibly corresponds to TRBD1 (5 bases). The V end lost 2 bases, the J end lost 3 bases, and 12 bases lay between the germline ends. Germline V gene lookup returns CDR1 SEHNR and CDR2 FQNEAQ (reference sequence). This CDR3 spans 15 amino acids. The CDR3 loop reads CASSLSGIQTDTQYF. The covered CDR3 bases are TGTGCCAGCAGCTTATCAGGGATCCAGACAGATACG.

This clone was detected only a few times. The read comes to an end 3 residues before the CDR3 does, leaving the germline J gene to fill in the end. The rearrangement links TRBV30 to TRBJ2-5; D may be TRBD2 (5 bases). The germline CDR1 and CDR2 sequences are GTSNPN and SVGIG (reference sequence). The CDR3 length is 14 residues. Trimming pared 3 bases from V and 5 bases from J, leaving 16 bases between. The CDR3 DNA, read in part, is TGTGCCTGGAGGCTCGGCTCGGGCGGGGAGACC. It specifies CAWRLGSGGET. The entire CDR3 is CAWRLGSGGETQYF.

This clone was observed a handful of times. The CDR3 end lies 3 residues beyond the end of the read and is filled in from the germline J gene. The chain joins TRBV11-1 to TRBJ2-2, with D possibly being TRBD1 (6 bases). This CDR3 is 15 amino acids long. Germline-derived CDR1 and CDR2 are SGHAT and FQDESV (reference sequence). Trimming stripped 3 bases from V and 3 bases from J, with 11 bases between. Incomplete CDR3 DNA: TGTGCCAGCAGCTTCTTACAGGGACACACCGGGGAG. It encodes CASSFLQGHTGE. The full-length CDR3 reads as CASSFLQGHTGELFF.

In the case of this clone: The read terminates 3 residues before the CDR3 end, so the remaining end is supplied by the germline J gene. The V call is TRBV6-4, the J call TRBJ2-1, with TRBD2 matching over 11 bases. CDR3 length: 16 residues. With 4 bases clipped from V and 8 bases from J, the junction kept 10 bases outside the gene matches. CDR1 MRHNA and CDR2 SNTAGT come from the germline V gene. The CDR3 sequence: CASSGGPGLAVYEQFF. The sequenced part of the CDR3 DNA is TGTGCCAGCAGTGGCGGACCGGGACTAGCGGTTTATGAG.

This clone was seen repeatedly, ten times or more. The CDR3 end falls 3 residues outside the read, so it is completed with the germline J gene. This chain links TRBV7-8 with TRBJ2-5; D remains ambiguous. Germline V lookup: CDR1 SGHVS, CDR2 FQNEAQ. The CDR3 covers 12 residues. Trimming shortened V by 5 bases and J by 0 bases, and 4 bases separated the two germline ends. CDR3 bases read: TGTGCCAGCAGCCCCTACCAAGAGACC. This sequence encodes CASSPYQET. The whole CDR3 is CASSPYQETQYF.

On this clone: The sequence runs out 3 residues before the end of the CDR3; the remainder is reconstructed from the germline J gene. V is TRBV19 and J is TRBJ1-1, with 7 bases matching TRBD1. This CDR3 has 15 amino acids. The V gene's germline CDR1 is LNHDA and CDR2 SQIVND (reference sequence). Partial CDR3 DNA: TGTGCCAGTAGCGACTTTAACAGGGGTACTTTCGGA. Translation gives CASSDFNRGTFG. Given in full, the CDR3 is CASSDFNRGTFGAFF.

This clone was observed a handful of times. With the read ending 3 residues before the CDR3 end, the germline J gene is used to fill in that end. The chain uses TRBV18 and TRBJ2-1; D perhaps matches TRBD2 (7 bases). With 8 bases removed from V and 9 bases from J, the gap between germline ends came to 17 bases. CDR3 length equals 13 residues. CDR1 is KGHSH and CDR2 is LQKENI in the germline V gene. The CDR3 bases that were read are TGTGCCAGCGCCGCGAGGGGGGGAGCTGAG. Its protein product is CASAARGGAE. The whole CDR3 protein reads CASAARGGAEQFF.

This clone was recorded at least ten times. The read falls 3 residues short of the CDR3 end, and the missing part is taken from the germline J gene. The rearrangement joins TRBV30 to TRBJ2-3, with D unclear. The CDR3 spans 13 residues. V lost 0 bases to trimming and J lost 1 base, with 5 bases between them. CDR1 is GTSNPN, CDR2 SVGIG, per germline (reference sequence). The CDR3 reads CAWSVRGTDTQYF. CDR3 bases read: TGTGCCTGGAGTGTACGGGGCACAGATACG.

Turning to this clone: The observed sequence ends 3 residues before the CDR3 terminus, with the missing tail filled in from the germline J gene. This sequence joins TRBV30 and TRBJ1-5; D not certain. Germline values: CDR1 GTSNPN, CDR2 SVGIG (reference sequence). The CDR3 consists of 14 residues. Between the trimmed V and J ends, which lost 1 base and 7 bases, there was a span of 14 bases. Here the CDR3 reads CAWSGSSRHQPQHF. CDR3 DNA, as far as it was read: TGTGCCTGGAGTGGGAGCTCCCGACACCAGCCC.

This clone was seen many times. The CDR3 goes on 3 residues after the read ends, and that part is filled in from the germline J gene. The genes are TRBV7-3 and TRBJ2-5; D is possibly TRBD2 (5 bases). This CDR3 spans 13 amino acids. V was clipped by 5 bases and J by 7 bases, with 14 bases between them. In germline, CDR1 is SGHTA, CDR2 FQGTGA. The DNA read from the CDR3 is TGTGCCAGCAGCCCGGCGGGCGGGCGGACC. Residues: CASSPAGGRT. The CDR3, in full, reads CASSPAGGRTQYF.

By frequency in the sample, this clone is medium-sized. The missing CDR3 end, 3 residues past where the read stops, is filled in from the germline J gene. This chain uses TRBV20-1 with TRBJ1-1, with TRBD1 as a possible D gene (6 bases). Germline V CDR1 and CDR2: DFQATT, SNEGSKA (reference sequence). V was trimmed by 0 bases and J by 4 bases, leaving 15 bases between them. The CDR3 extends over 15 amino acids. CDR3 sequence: CSARDHQGLGTEAFF. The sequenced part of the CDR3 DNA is TGCAGTGCTAGAGATCACCAGGGGCTGGGCACTGAA.

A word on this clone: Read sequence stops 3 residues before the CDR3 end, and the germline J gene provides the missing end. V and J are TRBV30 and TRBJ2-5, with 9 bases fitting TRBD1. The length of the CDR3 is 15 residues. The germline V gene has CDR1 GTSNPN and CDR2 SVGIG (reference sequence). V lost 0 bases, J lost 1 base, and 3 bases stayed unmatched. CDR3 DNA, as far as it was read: TGTGCCTGGAGTGTAAGGGACAGGGTCCAAGAGACC. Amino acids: CAWSVRDRVQET. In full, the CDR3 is CAWSVRDRVQETQYF.